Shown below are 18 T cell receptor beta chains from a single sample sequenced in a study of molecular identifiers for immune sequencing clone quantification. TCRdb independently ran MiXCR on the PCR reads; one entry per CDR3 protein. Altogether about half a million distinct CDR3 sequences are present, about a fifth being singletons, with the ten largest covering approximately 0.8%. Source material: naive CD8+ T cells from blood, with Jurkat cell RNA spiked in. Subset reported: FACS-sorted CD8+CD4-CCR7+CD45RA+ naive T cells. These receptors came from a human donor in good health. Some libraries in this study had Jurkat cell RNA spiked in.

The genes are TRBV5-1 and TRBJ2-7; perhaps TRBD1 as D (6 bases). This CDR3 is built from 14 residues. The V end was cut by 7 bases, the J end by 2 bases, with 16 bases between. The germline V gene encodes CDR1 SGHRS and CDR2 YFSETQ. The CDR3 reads CASGPETGPYEQYF. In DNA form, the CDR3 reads TGCGCCAGCGGCCCCGAGACAGGACCCTACGAGCAGTACTTC. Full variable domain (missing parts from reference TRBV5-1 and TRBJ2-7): KAGVTQTPRYLIKTRGQQVTLSCSPISGHRSVSWYQQTPGQGLQFLFEYFSETQRNKGNFPGRFSGRQFSNSRSEMNVSTLELGDSALYLCASGPETGPYEQYFGPGTRLTVT.

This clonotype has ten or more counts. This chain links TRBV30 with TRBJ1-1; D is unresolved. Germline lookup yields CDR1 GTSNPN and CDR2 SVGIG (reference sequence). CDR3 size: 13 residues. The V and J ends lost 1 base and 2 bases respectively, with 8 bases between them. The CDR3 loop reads CAWSEVGNTEAFF. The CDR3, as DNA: TGTGCCTGGAGTGAAGTAGGTAACACTGAAGCTTTCTTT.

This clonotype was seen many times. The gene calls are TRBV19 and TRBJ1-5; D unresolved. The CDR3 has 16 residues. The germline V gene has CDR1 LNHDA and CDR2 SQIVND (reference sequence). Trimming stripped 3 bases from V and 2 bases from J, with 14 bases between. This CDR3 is CASSIGTRGGNQPQHF. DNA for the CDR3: TGTGCCAGTAGTATTGGCACCCGGGGAGGCAATCAGCCCCAGCATTTT.

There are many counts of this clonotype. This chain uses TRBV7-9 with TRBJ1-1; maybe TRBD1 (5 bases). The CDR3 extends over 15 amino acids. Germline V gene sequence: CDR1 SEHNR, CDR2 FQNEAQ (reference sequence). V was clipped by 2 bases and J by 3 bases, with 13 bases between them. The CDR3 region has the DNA TGTGCCAGCAGCTTAAGTCAGGGCCTGGACACTGAAGCTTTCTTT. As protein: CASSLSQGLDTEAFF.

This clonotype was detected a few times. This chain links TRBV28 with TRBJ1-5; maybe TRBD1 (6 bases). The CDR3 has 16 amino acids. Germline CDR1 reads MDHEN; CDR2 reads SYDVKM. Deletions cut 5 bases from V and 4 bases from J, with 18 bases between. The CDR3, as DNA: TGTGCCAGCAGTCCCGGACAGCGGTTTGGTAATCAGCCCCAGCATTTT. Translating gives CASSPGQRFGNQPQHF.

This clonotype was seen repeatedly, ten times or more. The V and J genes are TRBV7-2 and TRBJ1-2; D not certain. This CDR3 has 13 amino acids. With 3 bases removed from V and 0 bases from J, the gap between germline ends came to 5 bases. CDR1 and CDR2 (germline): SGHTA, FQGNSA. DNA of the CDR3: TGTGCCAGCAGCTTTTTAACTAACTATGGCTACACCTTC. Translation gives CASSFLTNYGYTF.

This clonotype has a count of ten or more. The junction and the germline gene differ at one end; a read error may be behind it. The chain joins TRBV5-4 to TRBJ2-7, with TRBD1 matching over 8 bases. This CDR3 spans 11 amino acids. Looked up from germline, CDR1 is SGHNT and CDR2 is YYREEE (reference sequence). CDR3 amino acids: CASSLGQGEHF. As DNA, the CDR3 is TGTGCCAGCAGCCTAGGACAGGGTGAACACTTC.

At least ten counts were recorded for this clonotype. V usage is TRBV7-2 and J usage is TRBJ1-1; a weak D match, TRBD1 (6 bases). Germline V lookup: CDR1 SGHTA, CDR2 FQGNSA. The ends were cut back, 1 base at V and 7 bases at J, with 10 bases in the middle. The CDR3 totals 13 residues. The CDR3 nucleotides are TGTGCCAGCAGCTTAGGGGGGCGAAGTGAAGCTTTCTTT. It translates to CASSLGGRSEAFF.

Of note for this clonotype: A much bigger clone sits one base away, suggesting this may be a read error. The chain's CDR3 is CVSSYTSGSYEQYF. DNA of the CDR3: TGTGTCAGCAGCTACACTAGCGGGAGTTACGAGCAGTACTTC. The gene calls are TRBV7-9 and TRBJ2-7; 11 bases are a match to TRBD2. The CDR3 is 14 residues long. The V gene's germline CDR1 is SEHNR and CDR2 FQNEAQ (reference sequence).

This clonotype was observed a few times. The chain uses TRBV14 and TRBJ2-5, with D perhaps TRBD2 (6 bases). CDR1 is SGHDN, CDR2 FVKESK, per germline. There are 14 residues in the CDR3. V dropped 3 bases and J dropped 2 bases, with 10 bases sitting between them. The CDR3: CASSHWRGQETQYF. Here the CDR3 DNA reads TGTGCCAGCAGCCATTGGAGGGGTCAAGAGACCCAGTACTTC.

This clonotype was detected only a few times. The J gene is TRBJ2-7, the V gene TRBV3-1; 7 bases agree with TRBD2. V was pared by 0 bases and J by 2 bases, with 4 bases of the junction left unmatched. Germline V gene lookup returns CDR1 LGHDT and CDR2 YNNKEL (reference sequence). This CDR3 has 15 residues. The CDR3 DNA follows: TGTGCCAGCAGCCAAGACGGGGGGACGGCCTACGAGCAGTACTTC. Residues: CASSQDGGTAYEQYF.

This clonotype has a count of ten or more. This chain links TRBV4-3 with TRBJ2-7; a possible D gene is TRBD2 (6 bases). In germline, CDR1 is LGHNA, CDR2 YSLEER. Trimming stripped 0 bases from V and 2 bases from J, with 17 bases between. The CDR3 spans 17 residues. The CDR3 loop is CASSQEVIADLAYEQYF. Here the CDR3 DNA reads TGCGCCAGCAGCCAAGAAGTAATAGCGGATTTAGCCTACGAGCAGTACTTC.

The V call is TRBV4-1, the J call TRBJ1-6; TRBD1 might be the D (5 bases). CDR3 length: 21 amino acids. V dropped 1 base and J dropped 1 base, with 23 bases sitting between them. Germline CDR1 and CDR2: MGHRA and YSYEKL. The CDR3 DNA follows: TGCGCCAGCAGCCAAGCTCCCCGATATGTTTTTGGGGGATCCTATAATTCACCCCTCCACTTT. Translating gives CASSQAPRYVFGGSYNSPLHF.

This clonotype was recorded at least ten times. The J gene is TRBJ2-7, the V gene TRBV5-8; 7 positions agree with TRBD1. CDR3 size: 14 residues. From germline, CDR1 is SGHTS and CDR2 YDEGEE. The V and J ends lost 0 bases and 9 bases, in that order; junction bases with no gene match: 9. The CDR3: CASSLEGARLGQYF. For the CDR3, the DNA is TGTGCCAGCAGCTTGGAGGGGGCGCGGCTGGGGCAGTACTTC.

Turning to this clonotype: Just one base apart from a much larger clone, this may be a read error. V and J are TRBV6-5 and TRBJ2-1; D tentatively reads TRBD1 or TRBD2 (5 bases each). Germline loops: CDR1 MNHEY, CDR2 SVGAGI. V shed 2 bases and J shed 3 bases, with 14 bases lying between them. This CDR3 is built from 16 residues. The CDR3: CASSYTVSGSYNEQFF. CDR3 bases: TGTGCCAGCAGTTACACGGTCTCAGGGAGCTACAATGAGCAGTTCTTC.

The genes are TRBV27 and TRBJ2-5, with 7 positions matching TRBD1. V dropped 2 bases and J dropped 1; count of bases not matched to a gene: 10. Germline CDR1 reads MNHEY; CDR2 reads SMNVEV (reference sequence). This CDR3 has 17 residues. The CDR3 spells CASSLGTALNSQETQYF. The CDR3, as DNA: TGTGCCAGCAGTTTAGGGACAGCCCTGAATTCCCAAGAGACCCAGTACTTC.

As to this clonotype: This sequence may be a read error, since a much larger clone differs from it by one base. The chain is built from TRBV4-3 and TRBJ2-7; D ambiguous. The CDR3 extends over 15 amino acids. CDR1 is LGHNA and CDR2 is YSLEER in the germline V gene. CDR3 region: CASSQGIESSYGQYF. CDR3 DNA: TGCGCCAGCAGCCAAGGGATCGAAAGCTCCTACGGGCAGTACTTC.

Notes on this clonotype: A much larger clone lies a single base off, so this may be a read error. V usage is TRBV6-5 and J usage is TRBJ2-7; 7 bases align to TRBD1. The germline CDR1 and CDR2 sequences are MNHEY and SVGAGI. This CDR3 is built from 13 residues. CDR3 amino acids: CASSYRTGYGQYF. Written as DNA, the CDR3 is TGTGCCAGCAGTTACCGGACAGGATACGGGCAGTACTTC.